The present entry profiles one T cell receptor beta chain with its context. One end of the junction does not line up with germline, which may come from a read error. Both 60 Vbeta primers and 13 Jbeta primers went into the PCR. The method was immunoSEQ multiplex PCR; TCRdb's version includes in-frame clones alone and lacks a portion of them. The sample includes 170,000 or so clones, 75% to 85% of them seen just once. These data come from a study of cytomegalovirus exposure and HLA in healthy donors. The CDR3 sequence is 16 residues long. CDR1 and CDR2 from the germline V gene are SEHNR and FQNEAQ (reference sequence).

The sequenced sample was PBMCs. The TCR sequence derives from a woman under 40 in good health and CMV-seronegative. The J gene is TRBJ2-5, the V gene TRBV7-9; the match to TRBD2 covers 7 bases. CDR3 sequence reads: CSSSLDVVAGQETQYF. Written as DNA, the CDR3 is TGTTCCAGCAGCTTAGATGTTGTAGCGGGCCAAGAGACCCAGTACTTC.